These T cell receptor beta chains were read from a single sample in a study of a mutant IDH1 vaccine in newly diagnosed glioma. The antigens for these receptors are not known. Some clones are missing from TCRdb's copy, which holds only in-frame ones; the method was immunoSEQ multiplex PCR. The sample has approximately 36,000 clones; 80% are singletons. The sample was peripheral blood mononuclear cells (PBMCs), taken from a glioma patient whose treatment included an IDH1 peptide vaccine. The receptors stem from a woman aged 25 to 45 with glioma. Some clones in this sample may be carry-over from other donors' samples. Both conserved end residues are part of each CDR3. A D gene is named only where the DNA matches it firmly. The size entry is marked missing in some rows and otherwise reads once, few, many or a size class.

size | J | V | D | DNA | CDR3
NA | TRBJ2-7 | TRBV7-6 | TRBD2 | TGTGCCAGCAGCCACGGGACTAGCGGGGCCTACGAGCAGTACTTC | CASSHGTSGAYEQYF
NA | TRBJ1-5 | TRBV27 | TRBD1 | TGTGCCAGCTCCCGGGGGACAGGCCAATCAGCCCAGCATTTT | CASSRGTGQSAQHF
few | TRBJ1-1 | TRBV2 | NA | TGTGCCAGCAGCTACAGGAACACTGAAGCTTTCTTT | CASSYRNTEAFF
NA | TRBJ2-7 | TRBV27 | NA | TGTGCCAGCAGTTTATCTGTCTCTTCCGGCGAGCAGTACTTC | CASSLSVSSGEQYF
NA | TRBJ2-3 | TRBV27 | TRBD2 | TGTGCCAGCACCAAGACTAGCGGGGGAGGCACAGATACGCAGTATTTT | CASTKTSGGGTDTQYF
NA | TRBJ2-7 | TRBV9 | TRBD1 | TGTGCCAGCAGCCCGACGGACAGGGGAATCAACGAGCAGTACTTC | CASSPTDRGINEQYF
NA | TRBJ1-2 | TRBV15 | NA | TGTGCCACCAGCAAGGTCAGGCTGAACTATGGCTACACCTTC | CATSKVRLNYGYTF
NA | TRBJ2-6 | TRBV6-1 | NA | TGTGCCAGCAGTGAATGGGGGTCTGGGGCCAACGTCCTGACTTTC | CASSEWGSGANVLTF
NA | TRBJ1-3 | TRBV28 | NA | TGTGCCAGCAGTTTACCGGGCTTTGGAAACACCATATATTTT | CASSLPGFGNTIYF
NA | TRBJ1-5 | TRBV9 | TRBD1 | TGTGCCAGCAGCCCGACAGGGGACCAGCCCCAGCATTTT | CASSPTGDQPQHF
NA | TRBJ2-7 | TRBV30 | NA | TGTGCCTGGAGTAAGGGGGGCGCCGGTACCTACGAGCAGTACTTC | CAWSKGGAGTYEQYF
NA | TRBJ1-1 | TRBV6-1 | NA | TGTGCCAGCCCTAAACCCACTGAAGCTTTCTTT | CASPKPTEAFF
NA | TRBJ1-4 | TRBV12-5 | TRBD1 | TGTGCTAGTGGCGCTAGACCGGGACAGGTTAATGAAAAACTGTTTTTT | CASGARPGQVNEKLFF